This entry is about one T cell receptor (beta chain). Selected positively for CCR7 and CD45RO-negative, naive CD8 cells excluded terminally differentiated effector memory CD45RA+ cells. The sample belongs to a study of shared clonotypes between healthy human individuals. V was shortened by 0 bases and J by 3 bases, with 12 bases between the two germline ends. The CDR3 has 16 amino acids. CDR1 MNHEY and CDR2 SVGAGI come from the germline V gene. The repertoire was sequenced with immunoSEQ multiplex PCR; TCRdb's copy has only in-frame clones and lacks some. The sample holds over 2,000,000 clones, 85% to 95% seen once.

V is TRBV6-5 and J is TRBJ2-1, with D possibly being TRBD2 (5 bases). The clonotype originates from a man in his late teens or twenties in good health. Some clones in this sample may be carry-over from other donors' samples. The sample consisted of naive CD8+ T cells from PBMCs. CDR3 in amino acids: CASSYSAGELYNEQFF. The CDR3 DNA is TGTGCCAGCAGTTACTCGGCCGGGGAACTCTACAATGAGCAGTTCTTC.